This record concerns one T cell receptor beta chain sequence. The target antigen is unknown. The sample has other DNA sequences that encode this CDR3 too. This sample is part of a study of shared clonotypes between healthy human individuals. Study-level points and caveats: The four-donor shared clonotypes exceeded non-shared clonotypes in generation probability, with non-shared ones scoring lower. Represented diversity (both genetic and exposure-history) was limited by the small number of donors.

Between the trimmed V and J ends, which lost 5 bases and 1 base, there was a span of 8 bases. CDR1 and CDR2 from the germline V gene are MNHEY and SVGAGI. This CDR3 spans 13 amino acids. Assay: immunoSEQ multiplex PCR; the TCRdb copy retains only in-frame clones and omits some. Of 1.5 million to 2.5 million clones listed, about 95% are singletons. As defined, naive CD8 cells were CD45RO-negative and positively selected for CCR7, with terminally differentiated effector memory CD45RA+ cells excluded. This TCR came from a man aged 18 to 30 in good health. This rearrangement joins TRBV6-5 to TRBJ1-1, with unresolved D. Specimen: naive CD8+ T cells sorted from blood. CDR3: CASSAGGNTEAFF. In DNA form, the CDR3 reads TGTGCCAGCAGTGCGGGAGGGAACACTGAAGCTTTCTTT.